Below, 26 T cell receptor beta chains from the same sample are listed, as sequenced in a study of blood T cell repertoires in COVID-19. Only in-frame clones appear in the TCRdb table, and some are missing; sequencing was by immunoSEQ multiplex PCR. The sample gives approximately 150,000 clones, about 80% of which show up once; roughly 18% is in the top ten. Sequencing was performed on peripheral blood. Receptors were obtained from an elderly woman with acute or convalescent COVID-19.

This clone was observed a single time. The chain recombines TRBV30 with TRBJ1-2, with D tentatively TRBD1 (5 bases). Germline V CDR1 and CDR2: GTSNPN, SVGIG (reference sequence). Trimming shortened V by 3 bases and J by 3 bases, and 11 bases separated the two germline ends. This CDR3 has 13 amino acids. CDR3 DNA: TGTGCCTGGAGGCCGGGGGGTGACTATGGCTACACCTTC. Translating it yields CAWRPGGDYGYTF.

Remarks on this clone: This CDR3 is also generated by other DNA sequences in the sample. The rearrangement links TRBV29-1 to TRBJ2-5; D uncertain. Deletions cut 4 bases from V and 1 base from J, with 7 bases between. Germline CDR1 reads SQVTM; CDR2 reads ANQGSEA. The CDR3 is 12 amino acids. In nucleotides, the CDR3 is TGCAGCGTTGGTACAGCCCAAGAGACCCAGTACTTC. Translation gives CSVGTAQETQYF.

This chain links TRBV4-2 with TRBJ2-1, with TRBD2 as a possible D gene (5 bases). CDR1 is LGHNA and CDR2 is YNFKEQ in the germline V gene. The CDR3 is made up of 16 amino acids. V dropped 3 bases and J dropped 10 bases, with 22 bases sitting between them. CDR3 coding DNA: TGTGCCAGCAGCCAGAGGGCGTCGACACCGGGGTGGGAGCAGTTCTTC. Translating it yields CASSQRASTPGWEQFF.

The chain has TRBV7-2 and TRBJ2-5; TRBD2 agrees at 11 bases. The germline CDR1 and CDR2 sequences are SGHTA and FQGNSA. The CDR3 loop spans 16 amino acids. With 1 base clipped from V and 3 bases from J, the junction kept 4 bases outside the gene matches. DNA for the CDR3: TGTGCCAGCAGCTTAGTTAGCGGGGGGGGAGAAGAGACCCAGTACTTC. This sequence encodes CASSLVSGGGEETQYF.

This clone was recorded a few times. The chain uses TRBV6-5 and TRBJ1-5; weak D call: TRBD1 (6 bases). The CDR3 runs 15 residues. Trimming left V 8 bases short and J 4 bases short, with 18 bases between. The germline V gene encodes CDR1 MNHEY and CDR2 SVGAGI. The CDR3 DNA reads TGTGCCAGCGCCGGTTGGGGGCAGGGAAATCAGCCCCAGCATTTT. Protein product: CASAGWGQGNQPQHF.

This clone has a count of ten or more. The chain carries TRBV5-5 and TRBJ2-7; TRBD2 might be the D (5 bases). The CDR3 spans 17 residues. Trimming left V 4 bases short and J 2 bases short, with 22 bases between. Germline CDR1 and CDR2: SGHKS and YYEKEE (reference sequence). This CDR3 is CASSPSSLRTLTYEQYF. The CDR3, as DNA: TGTGCCAGCAGCCCTAGCAGCCTCAGAACCCTCACCTACGAGCAGTACTTC.

The chain carries TRBV2 and TRBJ1-4; possible D gene TRBD1, 5 bases. CDR3 size: 15 residues. V was trimmed by 0 bases and J by 8 bases, leaving 13 bases between them. Germline V gene sequence: CDR1 SNHLY, CDR2 FYNNEI. CDR3 region: CASSEAGAIGEKLFF. DNA of the CDR3: TGTGCCAGCAGTGAAGCAGGGGCGATCGGGGAAAAACTGTTTTTT.

This sequence joins TRBV19 and TRBJ1-2, with 9 bases matching TRBD1. V shed 4 bases and J 4 bases; nucleotides not matched to a gene: 4. This CDR3 spans 14 amino acids. Germline loops: CDR1 LNHDA, CDR2 SQIVND (reference sequence). The CDR3 is CASSTGTGIYGYTF. As DNA, the CDR3 is TGTGCCAGTAGTACCGGGACAGGGATCTATGGCTACACCTTC.

This sequence joins TRBV3-1 (or the pseudogene TRBV3-2) and TRBJ1-1; D is possibly TRBD1 (6 bases). CDR1 is LGHDT and CDR2 is YNNKEL in the germline V gene (reference sequence). CDR3 size: 14 residues. Trimming shortened V by 1 base and J by 5 bases, and 11 bases separated the two germline ends. This CDR3 reads CASSQAGRGTEAFF. The CDR3 DNA is TGTGCCAGCAGCCAAGCGGGCAGGGGAACTGAAGCTTTCTTT.

This clone was observed once. V is TRBV9 and J is TRBJ1-2; 7 nucleotides agree with TRBD1. The CDR3 extends over 15 amino acids. Germline lookup yields CDR1 SGDLS and CDR2 YYNGEE. Unmatched junction bases numbered 7, after V lost 0 bases and J lost 5 bases. The CDR3 region has the DNA TGTGCCAGCAGCGTAGCAGGAGGGGGCACTTATGGCTACACCTTC. Translated: CASSVAGGGTYGYTF.

This sequence joins TRBV19 and TRBJ2-7, with D maybe TRBD1 (5 bases). V lost 3 bases and J lost 0, with 12 bases in between. This CDR3 comprises 15 residues. Germline loops: CDR1 LNHDA, CDR2 SQIVND (reference sequence). CDR3 region: CASSMGLASSYEQYF. The CDR3 bases are TGTGCCAGTAGTATGGGGCTGGCTAGCTCCTACGAGCAGTACTTC.

This rearrangement joins TRBV5-5 to TRBJ2-3; D is perhaps TRBD2 (5 bases). In germline, CDR1 is SGHKS, CDR2 YYEKEE (reference sequence). The CDR3 totals 15 residues. With 5 bases removed from V and 2 bases from J, the gap between germline ends came to 15 bases. CDR3 region: CASRNLALYTDTQYF. CDR3 bases: TGTGCCAGCAGAAATCTAGCTTTGTACACAGATACGCAGTATTTT.

This chain uses TRBV7-2 with TRBJ2-1, with 11 bases fitting TRBD2. Trimming at V came to 5 bases and at J to 8 bases, leaving 11 bases not matched to a gene. CDR3 length equals 16 residues. Germline CDR1 is SGHTA and CDR2 is FQGNSA. The CDR3 DNA follows: TGTGCCAGCAGCCCTATAGCGGGAGGGCCCGGGGATGAGCAGTTCTTC. It specifies CASSPIAGGPGDEQFF.

Here the CDR3 DNA reads TGTGCCAGCAGCGAGACAGGGTTGGAGACCCAGTACTTC. It is translated as CASSETGLETQYF. V and J are TRBV6-5 and TRBJ2-5, with TRBD1 identical over 7 bases. V was pared by 6 bases and J by 5 bases, with 6 bases of the junction left unmatched. Germline loops: CDR1 MNHEY, CDR2 SVGAGI. This CDR3 contains 13 residues.

The chain is built from TRBV19 and TRBJ2-1; TRBD2 agrees at 8 bases. Germline CDR1 and CDR2: LNHDA and SQIVND (reference sequence). The length of the CDR3 is 17 residues. V shed 3 bases and J 0 bases; nucleotides not matched to a gene: 7. CDR3 coding DNA: TGTGCCAGTAGTATTCACGGGGGGGCTGGCTCCTACAATGAGCAGTTCTTC. Translated: CASSIHGGAGSYNEQFF.

This clone was seen only a few times. The chain uses TRBV4-1 and TRBJ2-1; 7 bases align to TRBD2. J was trimmed by 0 bases and V by 3 bases; bases with no gene match: 8. This CDR3 comprises 17 residues. CDR1 and CDR2 (germline): MGHRA, YSYEKL. The CDR3 coding sequence is TGCGCCAGCAGCCAGGAGCCGGGACTAAGCTCCTACAATGAGCAGTTCTTC. Translated, it gives CASSQEPGLSSYNEQFF.

V gene TRBV10-3 combines with J gene TRBJ1-1; D perhaps matches TRBD1 (6 bases). V was cut by 0 bases and J by 3 bases, with 8 bases left in between. The CDR3 covers 14 residues. Germline CDR1 is ENHRY and CDR2 is SYGVKD. CDR3 coding DNA: TGTGCCATCAGTGAGTCGACAGGCTACACTGAAGCTTTCTTT. Its protein product is CAISESTGYTEAFF.

This clone was detected a few times. The chain employs TRBV28 and TRBJ1-5; D is undetermined. The germline CDR1 and CDR2 sequences are MDHEN and SYDVKM. This CDR3 has 15 residues. V lost 6 bases and J 1 base, leaving 13 bases between the germline ends. The CDR3 region has the DNA TGTGCCAGCAGGCGAGATTCGTGGAGCAATCAGCCCCAGCATTTT. Protein: CASRRDSWSNQPQHF.

The table lists this clone with a few counts. The CDR3 protein is CASSLLAGNTGELFF. CDR3 nucleotides: TGTGCCAGCAGCTTACTGGCGGGAAACACCGGGGAGCTGTTTTTT. The chain combines TRBV11-3 with TRBJ2-2; the D gene is possibly TRBD2 (6 bases). The V end lost 2 bases, the J end lost 2 bases, and 9 bases lay between the germline ends. This CDR3 is built from 15 residues. CDR1 and CDR2 from the germline V gene are SGHNT and YENEEA.

The chain uses TRBV7-2 and TRBJ2-2; 10 nucleotides align to TRBD1. CDR1 is SGHTA, CDR2 FQGNSA, per germline. The CDR3 is made up of 18 amino acids. V lost 5 bases and J lost 4; bases outside the gene matches: 13. The CDR3 reads CASSIDSGTGVVTGELFF. The CDR3 DNA follows: TGTGCCAGCAGCATCGACTCCGGGACAGGGGTCGTCACCGGGGAGCTGTTTTTT.

The chain combines TRBV14 with TRBJ1-1; D possibly corresponds to TRBD1 (6 bases). From germline, CDR1 is SGHDN and CDR2 FVKESK. The CDR3 contains 15 residues. Trimming removed 0 bases at V and 12 bases at J, with 20 bases between. CDR3: CASSQELTGRGITFF. The CDR3 nucleotides read TGTGCCAGCAGCCAAGAGCTGACTGGGAGGGGGATAACTTTCTTT.

The chain has TRBV6-5 and TRBJ1-2, with 8 bases fitting TRBD1. The germline V gene encodes CDR1 MNHEY and CDR2 SVGAGI. The CDR3 is 14 amino acids. J was trimmed by 8 bases and V by 5 bases; bases with no gene match: 10. The DNA for the CDR3 is TGTGCCAGCAGTAACACCCGGGGACAGGAAGGCTACACCTTC. Translation gives CASSNTRGQEGYTF.

J is TRBJ1-5 and V is TRBV7-2; no definite D call. The germline V and J ends were trimmed by 0 bases and 3 bases, with 9 bases remaining between them. Germline V gene sequence: CDR1 SGHTA, CDR2 FQGNSA. This CDR3 is 15 amino acids long. DNA for the CDR3: TGTGCCAGCAGCTTAGCGGCAGGTATCAATCAGCCCCAGCATTTT. This encodes CASSLAAGINQPQHF.

This chain uses TRBV25-1 with TRBJ2-2, with TRBD1 matching over 10 bases. Germline CDR1 is MGHDK and CDR2 is SYGVNS. The CDR3 runs to 13 residues. V lost 4 bases to trimming and J lost 9 bases; unmatched junction nucleotides: 2. CDR3 bases: TGTGCCAGCAGTGTGACAGGGGGCAGGGAGCTGTTTTTT. It encodes CASSVTGGRELFF.

V usage is TRBV9 and J usage is TRBJ1-6, with 8 bases that match TRBD1. The ends lost 3 bases at V and 5 bases at J; junction bases unmatched: 7. The CDR3 has 16 amino acids. Germline V gives CDR1 SGDLS, CDR2 YYNGEE. CDR3 nucleotides: TGTGCCAGCAGCGCAGGGGGCCTGATAAATAATTCACCCCTCCACTTT. Translated, it gives CASSAGGLINNSPLHF.

V gene TRBV5-4 combines with J gene TRBJ2-2, with 7 bases lining up with TRBD2. V lost 4 bases, J lost 7 bases, and 13 bases stayed unmatched. The CDR3 contains 16 residues. Germline CDR1 SGHNT, CDR2 YYREEE (reference sequence). The CDR3 protein is CASSQRTRGLGGELFF. The CDR3 DNA sequence: TGTGCCAGCAGCCAGCGGACTAGGGGTCTCGGCGGGGAGCTGTTTTTT.